This T cell receptor beta chain appears in the sequencing data of a study of response to subunit inactivated influenza vaccine. Study-wide results and caveats: There was a suggestion from the authors that each seasonal influenza vaccination recruits few new T cells.

Each CDR3 protein is one row after TCRdb ran MiXCR on the RT-PCR reads. The table shows about 540,000 distinct CDR3 sequences, with around 21% occurring only once. This CDR3 has 13 amino acids. Trimming took off 0 bases at V and 8 bases at J, with 8 bases between the two ends. Germline V gene sequence: CDR1 LGHNA, CDR2 YSLEER. With regard to this clonotype: Its target is not known.

This same sample was also part of a study on T cells expressing NK-cell markers. That publication notes: Synthesis of TCR beta cDNA relied on 5'RACE template switching carrying UMIs. An anti-gamma-delta TCR antibody restricted sorting to alpha-beta TCR T cells in several experiments.

The material was CD4+ T cells sorted from PBMCs, obtained 11 to 12 days after vaccination. The TCR originated in a man aged 50-60 years who received an inactivated influenza vaccine. J is TRBJ2-4 and V is TRBV4-3; D is unclear. CDR3 DNA sequence: TGCGCCAGCAGCCAAGATTTGGGCCACATTCAGTACTTC. It specifies CASSQDLGHIQYF.